This T cell receptor beta chain appears in the sequencing data of a study of shared clonotypes between healthy human individuals. The naive CD8 fraction comprised CD45RO-negative cells positively selected for CCR7 and excluded terminally differentiated effector memory CD45RA+ cells. Unmatched junction bases numbered 4, after V lost 1 base and J lost 2 bases. CDR3 size: 16 residues. Germline CDR1 is SGHRS and CDR2 is YFSETQ. Clones were sequenced by immunoSEQ multiplex PCR, and TCRdb holds only the in-frame ones, with some missing. The repertoire holds some 2,000,000 clones, approximately 95% seen once, with around 1.1% in the top ten.

The clonotype originates from a man in his late teens or twenties in good health. This chain links TRBV5-1 with TRBJ2-3; the match to TRBD2 covers 10 bases. Sequencing was performed on naive CD8+ T cells sorted from blood. For the CDR3, the DNA is TGCGCCAGCAGCTTGACACTAGCGGGAACCACAGATACGCAGTATTTT. This translates into CASSLTLAGTTDTQYF.